The next 7 T cell receptor beta chains were all read from a single sample in a study of shared clonotypes between healthy human individuals. Positive CCR7 selection of CD45RO-negative cells yielded the naive CD8 cells, and terminally differentiated effector memory CD45RA+ cells were excluded. Repertoires were generated with immunoSEQ multiplex PCR, while TCRdb's copy carries only in-frame clones and drops some. The repertoire holds over 800,000 clones, with 80% to 95% as singletons. Sample: naive CD8+ T cells sorted from blood. These receptor sequences come from a man aged 25-45 years in good health.

The rearrangement uses TRBV28 and TRBJ2-1, with D perhaps matching TRBD1 or TRBD2 (5 bases each). From germline, CDR1 is MDHEN and CDR2 SYDVKM. The CDR3 has 14 residues. Trimming removed 7 bases from V and 3 bases from J, with 13 bases in between. The CDR3 bases are TGTGCCAGCACCTCGGGGCGGATCTACAATGAGCAGTTCTTC. Translated: CASTSGRIYNEQFF.

The chain carries TRBV9 and TRBJ2-5; 10 nucleotides line up with TRBD1. Trimming at V came to 2 bases and at J to 0 bases, leaving 4 bases not matched to a gene. The CDR3 is 16 amino acids. Germline CDR1 reads SGDLS; CDR2 reads YYNGEE. The CDR3 reads CASSVRTGGYQETQYF. DNA for the CDR3: TGTGCCAGCAGCGTGAGGACAGGGGGTTACCAAGAGACCCAGTACTTC.

This clone has more than one count but fewer than ten. The V call is TRBV25-1, the J call TRBJ2-1, with D perhaps TRBD2 (6 bases). Germline V lookup: CDR1 MGHDK, CDR2 SYGVNS. This CDR3 is 10 amino acids long. The V end lost 8 bases, the J end lost 9 bases, and 8 bases lay between the germline ends. CDR3 sequence: CASGDFEQFF. Here the CDR3 DNA reads TGTGCCAGCGGGGACTTTGAGCAGTTCTTC.

The chain joins TRBV18 to TRBJ1-2; TRBD1 matches 7 bases. Germline CDR1 and CDR2: KGHSH and LQKENI. The J segment lost 7 bases and the V segment lost 6 bases, leaving 20 bases of the junction unmatched. This CDR3 is 17 amino acids long. In DNA form, the CDR3 reads TGTGCCAGCTCGCTAGACAGGGTCCCCCATTCCTCTATTGGCTACACCTTC. It specifies CASSLDRVPHSSIGYTF.

The chain couples TRBV7-9 to TRBJ2-1, with 8 positions matching TRBD2. CDR1 is SEHNR and CDR2 is FQNEAQ in the germline V gene (reference sequence). Trimming removed 7 bases from V and 7 bases from J; junction bases left unmatched: 9. The CDR3 runs 14 residues. As DNA, the CDR3 is TGTGCCAGCATCTCTTCGGCTAGCGGGAATGAGCAGTTCTTC. Its translation: CASISSASGNEQFF.

The chain links TRBV4-1 to TRBJ1-1; D call uncertain. The CDR3 spans 15 residues. The ends were cut back, 0 bases at V and 1 base at J, with 9 bases in the middle. Germline V gene sequence: CDR1 MGHRA, CDR2 YSYEKL. Written as DNA, the CDR3 is TGCGCCAGCAGCCAAGAGAGGTGGCAGAACACTGAAGCTTTCTTT. Protein sequence: CASSQERWQNTEAFF.

The rearrangement joins TRBV9 to TRBJ2-1, with 10 bases matching TRBD1. In germline, CDR1 is SGDLS, CDR2 YYNGEE. J gave up 8 bases and V 0 bases, and 8 bases lay outside the gene matches. The CDR3 length is 16 residues. This chain's CDR3 is CASSVGGTGVSYEQFF. The DNA of the CDR3 is TGTGCCAGCAGCGTAGGTGGGACAGGGGTCTCCTATGAGCAGTTCTTC. Supplemented by reference TRBV9 and TRBJ2-1, the full variable domain reads DSGVTQTPKHLITATGQRVTLRCSPRSGDLSVYWYQQSLDQGLQFLIQYYNGEERAKGNILERFSAQQFPDLHSELNLSSLELGDSALYFCASSVGGTGVSYEQFFGPGTRLTVL.